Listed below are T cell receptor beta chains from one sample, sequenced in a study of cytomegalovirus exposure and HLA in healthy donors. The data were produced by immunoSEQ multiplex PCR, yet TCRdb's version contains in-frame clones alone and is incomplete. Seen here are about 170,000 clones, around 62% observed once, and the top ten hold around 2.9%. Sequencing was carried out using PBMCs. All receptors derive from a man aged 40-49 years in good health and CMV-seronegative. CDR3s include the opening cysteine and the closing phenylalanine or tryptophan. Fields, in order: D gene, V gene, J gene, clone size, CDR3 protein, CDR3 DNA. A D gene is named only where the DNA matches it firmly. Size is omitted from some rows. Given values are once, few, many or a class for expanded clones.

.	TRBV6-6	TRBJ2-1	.	CASSYAVRQFF	TGTGCCAGCAGTTACGCGGTAAGGCAGTTCTTC
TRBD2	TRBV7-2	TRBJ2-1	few	CASSLTAGGSNEQFF	TGTGCCAGCAGCCTCACCGCGGGAGGCTCCAATGAGCAGTTCTTC
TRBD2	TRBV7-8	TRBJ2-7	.	CASSPGWGLAVYEQYF	TGTGCCAGCAGCCCCGGCTGGGGACTAGCGGTTTACGAGCAGTACTTC
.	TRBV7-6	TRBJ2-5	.	CASSLVIAESVLYF	TGTGCCAGCAGCTTAGTCATAGCCGAAAGCGTCTTGTACTTC
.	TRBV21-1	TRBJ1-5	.	CASGKGQTQDQPQHF	TGTGCCAGCGGCAAAGGTCAGACGCAGGATCAGCCCCAGCATTTT
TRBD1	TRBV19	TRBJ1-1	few	CATSTGDRTEAFF	TGTGCCACCTCGACAGGGGACAGGACTGAAGCTTTCTTT
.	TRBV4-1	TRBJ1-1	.	CASSHRTLPYRIGRENTEAFF	TGCGCCAGCAGCCACCGAACCCTTCCCTATCGGATAGGACGGGAGAACACTGAAGCTTTCTTT
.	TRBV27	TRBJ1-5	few	CASSRIDRNQPQHF	TGTGCCAGCAGCAGAATTGACAGAAATCAGCCCCAGCATTTT
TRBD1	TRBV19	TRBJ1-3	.	CASSVQGAGNTIYF	TGTGCCAGTAGCGTACAGGGGGCTGGAAACACCATATATTTT
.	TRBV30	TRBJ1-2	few	CALYRGSNYGYTF	TGTGCCCTGTACCGGGGTTCTAACTATGGCTACACCTTC
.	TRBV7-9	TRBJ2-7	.	CASSPREVWVQYF	TGTGCCAGCAGCCCCAGGGAGGTCTGGGTGCAGTACTTC
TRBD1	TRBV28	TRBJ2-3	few	CASSLGTGSDTQYF	TGTGCCAGCAGTTTAGGGACAGGGTCAGATACGCAGTATTTT
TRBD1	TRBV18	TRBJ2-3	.	CASSPLTGASTDTQYF	TGTGCCAGCTCTCCACTAACAGGGGCTAGCACAGATACGCAGTATTTT
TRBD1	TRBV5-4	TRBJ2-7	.	CASSLDRGGSYEQYF	TGTGCCAGCAGCCTGGACAGGGGTGGCTCCTACGAGCAGTACTTC
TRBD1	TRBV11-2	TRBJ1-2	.	CASSSPDRVYYGYTF	TGTGCCAGCAGCTCACCAGACAGGGTCTACTATGGCTACACCTTC
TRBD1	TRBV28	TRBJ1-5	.	CASSIPTGVNQPQHF	TGTGCCAGCAGTATCCCGACAGGGGTTAATCAGCCCCAGCATTTT
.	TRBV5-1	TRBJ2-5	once	CASSFGVQETQYF	TGCGCCAGCAGCTTCGGGGTTCAAGAGACCCAGTACTTC